What follows is one TCR beta chain and its context. The sample originates from a study of early T cells in non-severe SARS-CoV-2 infection. TCRdb processed the 5' RACE reads anew with MiXCR; each CDR3 protein has one entry. Seen here are under 60,000 distinct CDR3 sequences, about 12% observed once, and the top ten hold roughly 10%. Source material: whole blood. The sequence derives from an adult who was a healthcare worker with PCR-confirmed SARS-CoV-2 infection or an uninfected control (not recorded which).

CDR3 sequence: CASSSSGTTYNEQFF. CDR3 nucleotide sequence: TGTGCCAGCAGCTCAAGCGGGACCACCTACAATGAGCAGTTCTTC. This chain connects TRBV7-2 to TRBJ2-1; 7 bases align to TRBD2. Looked up from germline, CDR1 is SGHTA and CDR2 is FQGNSA. V was clipped by 4 bases and J by 2 bases; unmatched bases: 5. The CDR3 length is 15 residues.